This is a list of T cell receptor beta chains from one sample in a study of control samples from healthy donors and cancer patients. The protocol was immunoSEQ multiplex PCR, while the TCRdb copy is restricted to in-frame clones and leaves out a portion. The sample shows about 58,000 clones, around 94% of them seen only once. The sample comprised blood. These receptors all stem from a young man in good health. The CDR3 runs from the conserved cysteine through the conserved F or W. Fields, in order: V gene, J gene, clone size, CDR3 protein. Part of the rows lack a size; the others show once, few, many or a class for expanded clones.

>TRBV29-1|TRBJ1-2|NA
CSVVRGNYGYTF
>TRBV11-3|TRBJ2-1|NA
CASSLDPGPSGNEQFF
>TRBV30|TRBJ2-7|NA
CAWSVRVFDEQYF
>TRBV12-3/TRBV12-4|TRBJ1-5|NA
CASSLESQPQHF
>TRBV19|TRBJ2-3|NA
CASSGTSTDTQYF
>TRBV6-1|TRBJ1-5|NA
CASSDPRGRSVWPQHF
>TRBV6-5|TRBJ1-1|few
CAGGENTEAFF
>TRBV19|TRBJ2-3|few
CASKTSSSTDTQYF
>TRBV19|TRBJ1-5|once
CASSPRNQPQHF
>TRBV3-1/TRBV3-2|TRBJ2-3|NA
CASSPTGTSTDTQYF
>TRBV19|TRBJ2-5|NA
CASSRTSAQETQYF
>TRBV10-3|TRBJ1-1|NA
CAIRGQENTEAFF
>TRBV24-1|TRBJ2-2|NA
CATRARERDTGELFF
>TRBV20-1|TRBJ2-2|NA
CSAWVTGELFF
>TRBV9|TRBJ1-2|NA
CASSVGPGLSYGYTF
>TRBV5-4|TRBJ1-1|NA
CASSWAGQPRSGTEAFF
>TRBV3-1/TRBV3-2|TRBJ2-3|NA
CASSQTRVGTDTQYF
>TRBV9|TRBJ2-1|NA
CASSTSGTGGRYEQFF
>TRBV7-9|TRBJ1-2|NA
CASSPDSVYGYTF
>TRBV9|TRBJ2-7|NA
CASSVEVSDYEQYF
>TRBV9|TRBJ1-5|NA
CASSGPGQGPNQPQHF
>TRBV10-3|TRBJ1-6|NA
CAISESRQGGSPLHF
>TRBV28|TRBJ1-2|NA
CASSLVGVQGGYTF
>TRBV9|TRBJ1-1|NA
CASSPRGQGWNTEAFF
>TRBV5-3|TRBJ1-6|NA
CARSLAALTGGVRGRDSPLHF
>TRBV5-5|TRBJ1-2|NA
CASTDGGSTYGYTF
>TRBV5-5|TRBJ1-1|NA
CASSSLRAGGGRTEAFF
>TRBV5-3|TRBJ2-3|NA
CARSFRVGTDTQYF
>TRBV11-2|TRBJ2-7|NA
CASSKEGGPSYEQYF
>TRBV30|TRBJ1-4|NA
CAWSELTHETVGKLFF
>TRBV4-1|TRBJ2-5|NA
CASSPSEGERETQYF
>TRBV29-1|TRBJ2-1|NA
CRIAGREINEQFF
>TRBV10-2|TRBJ1-4|NA
CASSVRTLGEKLFF
>TRBV27|TRBJ2-1|NA
CASSLMPGLAGAGEQFF
>TRBV7-8|TRBJ2-1|NA
CASSLGDPANEQFF
>TRBV21-1|TRBJ1-5|NA
CASTQLGRNNQPQHF
>TRBV2|TRBJ1-1|NA
CATRQILNTEAFF
>TRBV6-5|TRBJ2-3|NA
CASRGGLVGTDTQYF
>TRBV29-1|TRBJ2-5|NA
CSVEVLAGVETQYF
>TRBV27|TRBJ1-6|NA
CASNFAQADNSPLHF
>TRBV7-8|TRBJ2-1|NA
CASSRRGGPSYNEQFF
>TRBV24-1|TRBJ2-5|NA
CATSRDGNGNQYF
>TRBV7-3|TRBJ1-2|NA
CASSLTPETGYTF
>TRBV2|TRBJ1-2|NA
CASSRQTDYGYTF
>TRBV4-1|TRBJ2-5|NA
CASSQAPGHRTETQYF
>TRBV7-9|TRBJ1-1|once
CASSPKLGTEAFF
>TRBV6-5|TRBJ2-7|NA
CASSSYSGGVGYEQYF
>TRBV3-1/TRBV3-2|TRBJ1-1|NA
CASSRSPGTGSVNTEAFF
>TRBV9|TRBJ2-2|NA
CASSPSGQGIPGELFF
>TRBV6-5|TRBJ2-7|NA
CASTGQAGGISEQYF
>TRBV30|TRBJ1-1|NA
CAYGQGLGTEAFF
>TRBV7-9|TRBJ1-1|NA
CASSSTENTEAFF
>TRBV19|TRBJ1-1|once
CASSMETANTEAFF
>TRBV29-1|TRBJ1-2|NA
CSVVPGGYYGYTF
>TRBV5-5|TRBJ2-7|NA
CASSFEGRMQYF